The clone carrying this TCR beta chain is a singleton in its sample. Only in-frame clones appear in the TCRdb table, and some are missing; sequencing was by immunoSEQ multiplex PCR. This sample carries about 97,000 clones, 80% to 95% of them seen once, and the ten largest clones take around 1.9%. V was trimmed by 7 bases and J by 0 bases, leaving 8 bases between them. The CDR3 has 14 amino acids. Germline V gives CDR1 SGHRS, CDR2 YFSETQ. During active infection, Seattle patients enrolled and were then monitored through disease. These data come from a study of blood T cell repertoires in COVID-19. Turning to the study itself: T cells, B-cell-depleted T cells, or PBMCs supplied cDNA or gDNA.

The TCR comes from a woman aged 50 to 65 with COVID-19, enrolled during active disease. The chain links TRBV5-1 to TRBJ2-6; D ambiguous. Specimen: peripheral blood. CDR3 sequence: CASGPSSGANVLTF. In DNA form, the CDR3 reads TGCGCCAGCGGTCCCAGCTCTGGGGCCAACGTCCTGACTTTC. Full variable domain (missing parts from reference TRBV5-1 and TRBJ2-6): KAGVTQTPRYLIKTRGQQVTLSCSPISGHRSVSWYQQTPGQGLQFLFEYFSETQRNKGNFPGRFSGRQFSNSRSEMNVSTLELGDSALYLCASGPSSGANVLTFGAGSRLTVL.